The source of this T cell receptor (beta chain) is a study of T-cell memory formation after mild COVID-19. Background on the study: Largely, TCR clusters stayed within a single donor.

About this clonotype itself: Just one base apart from a much larger clone, this may be a read error.

TCRdb re-called the 5' RACE reads through MiXCR, storing one row per CDR3 protein. This repertoire shows 340,000 or so distinct CDR3 sequences, around 13% found once; its top ten account for over 20%. This CDR3 region has 14 residues. Germline-derived CDR1 and CDR2 are MNHEY and SVGAGI. The rearrangement uses TRBV6-5 and TRBJ2-7; D possibly corresponds to TRBD2 (5 bases). Sequencing used PBMCs or a T cell subset sorted from them (not recorded which). The clonotype comes from a man younger than 35 who had mild COVID-19 (a few samples of this study predate the infection). Cell type and time point are not known. The CDR3 loop is CGSSYSGMGYEQYF. The CDR3 coding sequence is TGTGGCAGCAGTTACTCGGGGATGGGTTACGAGCAGTACTTC.